A selection of T cell receptor beta chains follows, all from one sample in a study of blood T cell repertoires in COVID-19. Here immunoSEQ multiplex PCR was the method, and the copy in TCRdb shows in-frame clones only, minus some. The table records roughly 220,000 clones, around 90% of them present only once. The material sequenced was PBMCs or T cells enriched from blood (not recorded which). The origin of the receptors is a man under 40 who had been exposed to COVID-19. Both conserved end residues are part of each CDR3. Each record gives: D gene, J gene, clone size, V gene, CDR3 protein, CDR3 DNA. The D gene is left open where the match is weak. Where a row states a size, it is once, few, many or the class of an expanded clone; other rows omit it.

d_call: .; j_call: TRBJ1-2; clone_size: .; v_call: TRBV7-2; cdr3_aa: CASSLGPGGYTF; cdr3_nt: TGTGCCAGCAGCTTAGGTCCGGGTGGCTACACCTTC
d_call: TRBD1; j_call: TRBJ1-6; clone_size: .; v_call: TRBV5-4; cdr3_aa: CASSQGQGLENSPLHF; cdr3_nt: TGTGCCAGCAGCCAAGGACAGGGGCTAGAGAATTCACCCCTCCACTTT
d_call: .; j_call: TRBJ2-1; clone_size: .; v_call: TRBV12-3/TRBV12-4; cdr3_aa: CASSLQDYHEQFF; cdr3_nt: TGTGCCAGCAGTTTACAGGACTACCATGAGCAGTTCTTC
d_call: .; j_call: TRBJ1-6; clone_size: few; v_call: TRBV6-2/TRBV6-3; cdr3_aa: CASSPDSYNSPLHF; cdr3_nt: TGTGCCAGCAGTCCCGACAGTTATAATTCACCCCTCCACTTT
d_call: .; j_call: TRBJ2-7; clone_size: .; v_call: TRBV30; cdr3_aa: CAWSIAVYEQYF; cdr3_nt: TGTGCCTGGAGTATAGCGGTCTACGAGCAGTACTTC
d_call: .; j_call: TRBJ2-3; clone_size: .; v_call: TRBV23-1; cdr3_aa: CASRRGRTGTDTQYF; cdr3_nt: TGCGCCAGCAGACGGGGTCGGACGGGGACAGATACGCAGTATTTT
d_call: TRBD1; j_call: TRBJ1-1; clone_size: .; v_call: TRBV4-3; cdr3_aa: CASSQDVQGATEAFF; cdr3_nt: TGCGCCAGCAGCCAAGATGTTCAGGGGGCCACTGAAGCTTTCTTT
d_call: .; j_call: TRBJ2-2; clone_size: .; v_call: TRBV7-2; cdr3_aa: CASSFGGSAVNTGELFF; cdr3_nt: TGTGCCAGCAGCTTTGGGGGGAGTGCCGTGAACACCGGGGAGCTGTTTTTT
d_call: .; j_call: TRBJ2-7; clone_size: .; v_call: TRBV5-1; cdr3_aa: CASSLGPSGAISYEQYF; cdr3_nt: TGCGCCAGCAGCTTGGGACCTTCCGGAGCGATCAGCTACGAGCAGTACTTC
d_call: .; j_call: TRBJ1-1; clone_size: .; v_call: TRBV18; cdr3_aa: CASSPREAGVNTEAFF; cdr3_nt: TGTGCCAGCTCACCACGGGAGGCAGGAGTCAACACTGAAGCTTTCTTT
d_call: .; j_call: TRBJ2-7; clone_size: .; v_call: TRBV15; cdr3_aa: CATSRNPDRPYEQYF; cdr3_nt: TGTGCCACCAGCAGAAACCCGGACAGACCCTACGAGCAGTACTTC